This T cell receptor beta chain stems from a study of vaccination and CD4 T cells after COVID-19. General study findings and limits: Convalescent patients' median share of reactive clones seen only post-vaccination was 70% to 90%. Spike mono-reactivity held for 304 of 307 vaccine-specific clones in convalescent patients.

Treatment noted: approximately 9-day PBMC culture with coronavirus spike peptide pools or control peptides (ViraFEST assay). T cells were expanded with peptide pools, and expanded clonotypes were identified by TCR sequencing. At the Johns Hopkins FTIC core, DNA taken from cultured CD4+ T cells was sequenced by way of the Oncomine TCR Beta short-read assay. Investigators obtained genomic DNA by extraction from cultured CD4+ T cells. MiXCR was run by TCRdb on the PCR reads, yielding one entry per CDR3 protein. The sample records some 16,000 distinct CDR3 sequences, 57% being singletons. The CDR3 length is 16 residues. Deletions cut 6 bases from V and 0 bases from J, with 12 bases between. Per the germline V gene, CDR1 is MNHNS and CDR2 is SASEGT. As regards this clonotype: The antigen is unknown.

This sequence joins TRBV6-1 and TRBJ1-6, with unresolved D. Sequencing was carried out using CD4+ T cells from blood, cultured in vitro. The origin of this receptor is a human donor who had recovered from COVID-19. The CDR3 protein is CASRQAASSYNSPLHF. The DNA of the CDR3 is TGTGCCAGCAGACAAGCCGCTAGCTCCTATAATTCACCCCTCCACTTT.